Included here is one T cell receptor (beta chain) sequence, with context. Its antigen is undetermined. CDR3 length: 15 amino acids. Germline lookup yields CDR1 SGDLS and CDR2 YYNGEE. V lost 9 bases to trimming and J lost 0 bases; unmatched junction nucleotides: 7. These data originate in a study of cytomegalovirus exposure and HLA in healthy donors. Turning to the study itself: A subsequent analysis stated that the roughly 130 validation repertoires were run on the same platform as the approximately 710 first-cohort repertoires.

Overall study results and limits: The authors confirmed in vitro that three CMV-associated chains were specific for CMV antigens. High sensitivity and specificity were reportedly achieved when the classifier diagnosed cytomegalovirus status. According to a later analysis, TCR clusters from the first cohort tended to co-occur in the 120 or so validation repertoires.

Generated by immunoSEQ multiplex PCR, the TCRdb table keeps only in-frame clones and is missing some. Among about 160,000 clones listed, approximately 84% were seen once. Sequenced sample: PBMCs. This TCR derives from a man aged 25-45 years in good health and CMV-seropositive. The chain recombines TRBV9 with TRBJ2-3, with 10 bases that match TRBD1. DNA of the CDR3: TGTGCCACAGGCGGGGGACAGGGGAGCACAGATACGCAGTATTTT. Protein sequence: CATGGGQGSTDTQYF.